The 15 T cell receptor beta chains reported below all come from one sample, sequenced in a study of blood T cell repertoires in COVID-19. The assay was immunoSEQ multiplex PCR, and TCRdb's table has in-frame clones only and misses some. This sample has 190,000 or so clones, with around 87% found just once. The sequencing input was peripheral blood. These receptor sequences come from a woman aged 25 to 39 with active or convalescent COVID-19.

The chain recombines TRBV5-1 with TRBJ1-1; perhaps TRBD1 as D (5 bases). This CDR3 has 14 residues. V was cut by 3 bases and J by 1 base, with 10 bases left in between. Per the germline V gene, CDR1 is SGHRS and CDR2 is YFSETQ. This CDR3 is CASSSETENTEAFF. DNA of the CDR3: TGCGCCAGCAGCTCGGAGACAGAGAACACTGAAGCTTTCTTT.

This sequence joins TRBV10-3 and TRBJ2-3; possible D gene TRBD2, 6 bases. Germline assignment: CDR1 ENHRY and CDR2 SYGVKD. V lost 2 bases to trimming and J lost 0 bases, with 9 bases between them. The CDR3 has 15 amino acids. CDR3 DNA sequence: TGTGCCATCAGTGAGGTGGCGGGGAGCACAGATACGCAGTATTTT. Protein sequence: CAISEVAGSTDTQYF.

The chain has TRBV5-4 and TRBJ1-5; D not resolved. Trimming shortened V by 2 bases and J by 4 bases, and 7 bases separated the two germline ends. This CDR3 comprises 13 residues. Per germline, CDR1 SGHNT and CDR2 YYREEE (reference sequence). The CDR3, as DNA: TGTGCCAGCAGCTTCGGAGGGAATCAGCCCCAGCATTTT. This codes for CASSFGGNQPQHF.

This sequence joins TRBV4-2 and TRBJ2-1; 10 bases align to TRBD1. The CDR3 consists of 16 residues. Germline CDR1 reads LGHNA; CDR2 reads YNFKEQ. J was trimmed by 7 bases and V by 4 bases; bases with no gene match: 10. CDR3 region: CASSREQGQGSNEQFF. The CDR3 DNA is TGTGCCAGCAGCCGAGAGCAGGGACAGGGGTCTAATGAGCAGTTCTTC.

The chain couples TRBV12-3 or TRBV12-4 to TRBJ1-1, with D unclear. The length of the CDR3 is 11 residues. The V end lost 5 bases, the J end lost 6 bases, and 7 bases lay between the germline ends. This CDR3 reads CASSLIAEAFF. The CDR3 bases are TGTGCCAGCAGTCTTATCGCTGAAGCTTTCTTT.

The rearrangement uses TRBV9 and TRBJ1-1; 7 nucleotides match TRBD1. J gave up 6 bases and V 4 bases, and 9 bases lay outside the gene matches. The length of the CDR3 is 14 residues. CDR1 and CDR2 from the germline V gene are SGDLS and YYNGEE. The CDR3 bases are TGTGCCAGCAGCTCAAAACAGGGGACTGCTGAAGCTTTCTTT. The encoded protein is CASSSKQGTAEAFF.

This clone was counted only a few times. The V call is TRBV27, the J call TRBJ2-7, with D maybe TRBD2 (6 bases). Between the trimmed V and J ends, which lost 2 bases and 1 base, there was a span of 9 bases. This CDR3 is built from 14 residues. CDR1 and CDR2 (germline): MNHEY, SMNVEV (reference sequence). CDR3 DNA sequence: TGTGCCAGCAGTTTAGGGCTAGCGTCCTACGAGCAGTACTTC. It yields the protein CASSLGLASYEQYF.

The CDR3 nucleotides read TGTGCCAGCAGCGTAGGGACTAGCGGTTACACCGGGGAGCTGTTTTTT. It translates to CASSVGTSGYTGELFF. The chain joins TRBV9 to TRBJ2-2; 10 bases align to TRBD2. Germline CDR1 SGDLS, CDR2 YYNGEE. There are 16 residues in the CDR3. Trimming took 0 bases from V and 3 from J; bases not matched to a gene: 2.

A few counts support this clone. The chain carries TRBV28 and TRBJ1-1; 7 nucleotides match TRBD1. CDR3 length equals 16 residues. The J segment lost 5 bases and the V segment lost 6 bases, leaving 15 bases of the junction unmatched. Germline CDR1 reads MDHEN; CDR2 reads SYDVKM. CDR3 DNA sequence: TGTGCCAGCAGCCCGCCCAGACAGGGTCGATGGACTGAAGCTTTCTTT. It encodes CASSPPRQGRWTEAFF.

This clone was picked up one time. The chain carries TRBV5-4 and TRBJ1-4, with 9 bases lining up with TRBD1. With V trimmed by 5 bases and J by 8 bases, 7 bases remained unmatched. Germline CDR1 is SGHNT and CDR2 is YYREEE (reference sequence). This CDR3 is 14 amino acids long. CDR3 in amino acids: CASSQDRGREKLFF. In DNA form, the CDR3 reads TGTGCCAGCAGTCAGGACAGGGGCCGCGAAAAACTGTTTTTT.

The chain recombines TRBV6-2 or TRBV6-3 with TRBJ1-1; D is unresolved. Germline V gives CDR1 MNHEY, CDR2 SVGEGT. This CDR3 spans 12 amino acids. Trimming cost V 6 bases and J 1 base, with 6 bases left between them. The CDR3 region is CASSLSNTEAFF. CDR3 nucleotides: TGTGCCAGCAGCCTCTCGAACACTGAAGCTTTCTTT.

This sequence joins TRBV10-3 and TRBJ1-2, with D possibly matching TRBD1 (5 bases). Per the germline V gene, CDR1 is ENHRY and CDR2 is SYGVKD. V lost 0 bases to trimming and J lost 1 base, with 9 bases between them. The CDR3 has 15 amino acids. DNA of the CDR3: TGTGCCATCAGTGAGTCGAATCAGGGTAACTATGGCTACACCTTC. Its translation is CAISESNQGNYGYTF.

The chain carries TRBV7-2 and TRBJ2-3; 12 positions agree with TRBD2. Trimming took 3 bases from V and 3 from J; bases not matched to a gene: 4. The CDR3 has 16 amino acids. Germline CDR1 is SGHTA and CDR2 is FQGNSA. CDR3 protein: CASSFTGTSGTDTQYF. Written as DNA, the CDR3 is TGTGCCAGCAGCTTTACCGGGACTAGCGGGACAGATACGCAGTATTTT.

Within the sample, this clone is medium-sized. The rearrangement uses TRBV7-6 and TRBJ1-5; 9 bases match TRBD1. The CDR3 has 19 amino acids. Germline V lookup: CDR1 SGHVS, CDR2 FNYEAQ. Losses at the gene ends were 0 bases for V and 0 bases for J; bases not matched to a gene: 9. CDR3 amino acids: CASSLAAYRGPYSNQPQHF. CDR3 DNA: TGTGCCAGCAGCTTAGCGGCGTACAGGGGGCCTTATAGCAATCAGCCCCAGCATTTT.

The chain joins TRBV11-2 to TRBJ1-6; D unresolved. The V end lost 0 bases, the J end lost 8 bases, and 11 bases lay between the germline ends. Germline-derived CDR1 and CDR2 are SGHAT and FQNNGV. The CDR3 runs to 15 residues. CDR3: CASSLDLNGDSPLHF. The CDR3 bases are TGTGCCAGCAGCTTAGATCTCAACGGGGATTCACCCCTCCACTTT.